This section outlines one T cell receptor beta chain sequence together with its context. Antigen: not known. This record belongs to a study of shared clonotypes between healthy human individuals. Findings and caveats of the study: For sorted subsets, rarefaction showed incomplete sequencing despite large depth. What limited the represented genetic and exposure-history diversity was the small number of donors. Non-shared clonotypes were found to have lower generation probabilities than the clonotypes that were shared by all four of the sorted-subset donors.

Assay: immunoSEQ multiplex PCR; the TCRdb copy retains only in-frame clones and omits some. Among about 2.3 million clones listed, roughly 90% were seen once. This CDR3 has 15 residues. Looked up from germline, CDR1 is SGHVS and CDR2 is FQNEAQ. Trimming took off 5 bases at V and 4 bases at J, with 15 bases between the two ends. The genes are TRBV7-8 and TRBJ2-1; D might be TRBD2 (6 bases). Sequencing input: naive CD4+ T cells from PBMCs. Sample subset: CD45RA+ positively selected. This clonotype originated in a man aged 18 to 35 in good health. Some clones in this sample may be carry-over from other donors' samples. Here the CDR3 reads CASSRLAGSYNEQFF. In DNA, the CDR3 is TGTGCCAGCAGCCGACTCGCCGGGAGTTACAATGAGCAGTTCTTC.